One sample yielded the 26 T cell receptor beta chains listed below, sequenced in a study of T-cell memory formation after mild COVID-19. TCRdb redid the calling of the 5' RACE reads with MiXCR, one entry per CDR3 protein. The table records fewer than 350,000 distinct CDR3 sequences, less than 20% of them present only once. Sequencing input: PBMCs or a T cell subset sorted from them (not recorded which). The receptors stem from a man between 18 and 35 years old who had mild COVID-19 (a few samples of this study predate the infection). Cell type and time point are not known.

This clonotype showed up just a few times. The CDR3 here is CASSPSIGANSPLHF. DNA for the CDR3: TGTGCCAGCAGCCCGTCCATCGGGGCGAATTCACCCCTCCACTTT. The chain carries TRBV7-6 and TRBJ1-6; perhaps TRBD1 as D (5 bases). Between the trimmed V and J ends, which lost 5 bases and 7 bases, there was a span of 15 bases. CDR1 is SGHVS and CDR2 is FNYEAQ in the germline V gene. This CDR3 has 15 residues.

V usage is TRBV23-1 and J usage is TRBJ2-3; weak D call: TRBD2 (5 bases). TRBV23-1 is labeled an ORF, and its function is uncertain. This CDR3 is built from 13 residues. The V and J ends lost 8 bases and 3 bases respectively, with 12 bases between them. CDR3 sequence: CASPAGRTDTQYF. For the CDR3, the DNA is TGCGCCAGCCCAGCTGGGAGAACAGATACGCAGTATTTT.

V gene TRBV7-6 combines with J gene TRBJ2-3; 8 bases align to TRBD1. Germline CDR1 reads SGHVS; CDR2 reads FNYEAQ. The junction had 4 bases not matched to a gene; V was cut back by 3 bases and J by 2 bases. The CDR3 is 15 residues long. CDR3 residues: CASSFQGAITDTQYF. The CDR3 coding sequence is TGTGCCAGCAGCTTCCAGGGGGCTATCACAGATACGCAGTATTTT.

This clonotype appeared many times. CDR3 amino acids: CASSLGGGGNQPQHF. CDR3 sequence (DNA): TGTGCCAGCAGCTTAGGCGGGGGCGGCAATCAGCCCCAGCATTTT. The V call is TRBV7-2, the J call TRBJ1-5, with D possibly matching TRBD1 (6 bases). This CDR3 region has 15 residues. Germline V gene sequence: CDR1 SGHTA, CDR2 FQGNSA. The V end lost 1 base, the J end lost 2 bases, and 9 bases lay between the germline ends. The whole variable domain, filled in from reference TRBV7-2 and TRBJ1-5, reads GAGVSQSPSNKVTEKGKDVELRCDPISGHTALYWYRQSLGQGLEFLIYFQGNSAPDKSGLPSDRFSAERTGGSVSTLTIQRTQQEDSAVYLCASSLGGGGNQPQHFGDGTRLSIL.

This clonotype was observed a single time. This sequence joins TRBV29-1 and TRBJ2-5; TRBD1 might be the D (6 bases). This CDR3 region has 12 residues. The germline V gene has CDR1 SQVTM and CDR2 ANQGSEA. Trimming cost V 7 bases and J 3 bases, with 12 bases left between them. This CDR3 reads CSARTDEETQYF. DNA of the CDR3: TGCAGCGCCCGGACAGATGAAGAGACCCAGTACTTC.

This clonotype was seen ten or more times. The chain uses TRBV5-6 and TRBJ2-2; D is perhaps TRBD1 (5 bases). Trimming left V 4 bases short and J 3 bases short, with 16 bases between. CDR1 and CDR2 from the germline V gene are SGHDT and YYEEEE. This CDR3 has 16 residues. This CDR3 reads CASSPLGAVDTGELFF. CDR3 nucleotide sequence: TGTGCCAGCAGCCCTCTAGGGGCGGTTGACACCGGGGAGCTGTTTTTT.

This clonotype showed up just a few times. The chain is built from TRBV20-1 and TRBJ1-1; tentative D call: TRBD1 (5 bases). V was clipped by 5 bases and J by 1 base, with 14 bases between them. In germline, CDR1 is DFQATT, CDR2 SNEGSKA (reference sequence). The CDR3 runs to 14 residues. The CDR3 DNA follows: TGCAGTGCTCGGACACACGTAGGGAACACTGAAGCTTTCTTT. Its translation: CSARTHVGNTEAFF.

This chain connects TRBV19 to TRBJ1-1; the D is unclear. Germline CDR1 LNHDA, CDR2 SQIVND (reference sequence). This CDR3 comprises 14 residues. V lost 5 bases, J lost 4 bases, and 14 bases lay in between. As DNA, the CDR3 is TGTGCCAGTAGTGTATCTCAAGGTGGCACTGAAGCTTTCTTT. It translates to CASSVSQGGTEAFF.

In DNA, the CDR3 is TGTGCCAGCCGCCCTGAGACAGTCCAGGAGCTGTTTTTT. It codes for CASRPETVQELFF. The chain has TRBV6-2 or TRBV6-3 and TRBJ2-2; possible D gene TRBD1, 5 bases. From germline, CDR1 is MNHEY and CDR2 SVGEGT. Trimming pared 8 bases from V and 10 bases from J, leaving 17 bases between. This CDR3 region has 13 residues.

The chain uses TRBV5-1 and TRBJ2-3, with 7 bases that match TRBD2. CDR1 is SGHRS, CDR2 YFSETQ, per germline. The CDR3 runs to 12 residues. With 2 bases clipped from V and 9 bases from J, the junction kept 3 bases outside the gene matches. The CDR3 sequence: CASSFGEGTQYF. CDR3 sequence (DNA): TGCGCCAGCAGCTTTGGGGAGGGAACGCAGTATTTT.

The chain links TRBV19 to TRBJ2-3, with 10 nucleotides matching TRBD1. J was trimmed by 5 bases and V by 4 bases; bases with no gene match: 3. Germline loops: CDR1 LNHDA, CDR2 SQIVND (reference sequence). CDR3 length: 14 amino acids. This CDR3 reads CASSKRTGGDTQYF. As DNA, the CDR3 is TGTGCCAGTAGTAAGCGGACAGGGGGAGATACGCAGTATTTT.

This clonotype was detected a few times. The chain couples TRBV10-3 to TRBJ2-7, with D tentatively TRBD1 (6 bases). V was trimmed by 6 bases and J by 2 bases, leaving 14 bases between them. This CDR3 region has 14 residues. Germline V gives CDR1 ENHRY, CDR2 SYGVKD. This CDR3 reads CAISPGTTTYEQYV. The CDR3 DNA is TGTGCCATCAGCCCAGGGACAACCACCTACGAGCAGTACGTC.

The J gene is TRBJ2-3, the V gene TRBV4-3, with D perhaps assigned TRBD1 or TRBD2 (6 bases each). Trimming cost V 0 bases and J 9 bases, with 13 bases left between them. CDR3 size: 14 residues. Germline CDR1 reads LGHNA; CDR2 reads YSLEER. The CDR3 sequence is CASSQEEGGITQYF. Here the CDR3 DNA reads TGCGCCAGCAGCCAAGAAGAAGGGGGGATCACGCAGTATTTT.

For the CDR3, the DNA is TGTGCCAGCAGCCGAGAAACCGGGACTCCGTACGAGCAGTACTTC. It yields the protein CASSRETGTPYEQYF. This chain uses TRBV4-2 with TRBJ2-7; tentative D call: TRBD2 (6 bases). The ends were cut back, 4 bases at V and 4 bases at J, with 17 bases in the middle. This CDR3 is built from 15 residues. Germline V gene lookup returns CDR1 LGHNA and CDR2 YNFKEQ.

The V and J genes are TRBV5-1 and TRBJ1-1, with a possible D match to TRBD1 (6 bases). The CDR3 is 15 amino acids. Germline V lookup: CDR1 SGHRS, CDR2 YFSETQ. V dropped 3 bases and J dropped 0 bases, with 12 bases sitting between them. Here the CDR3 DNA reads TGCGCCAGCAGCTCCGGGACAACAATGAACACTGAAGCTTTCTTT. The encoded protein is CASSSGTTMNTEAFF. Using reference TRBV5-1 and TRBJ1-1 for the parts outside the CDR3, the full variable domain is KAGVTQTPRYLIKTRGQQVTLSCSPISGHRSVSWYQQTPGQGLQFLFEYFSETQRNKGNFPGRFSGRQFSNSRSEMNVSTLELGDSALYLCASSSGTTMNTEAFFGQGTRLTVV.

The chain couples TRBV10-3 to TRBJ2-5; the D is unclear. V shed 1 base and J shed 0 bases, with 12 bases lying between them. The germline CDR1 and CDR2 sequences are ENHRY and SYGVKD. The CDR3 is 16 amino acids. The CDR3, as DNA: TGTGCCATCAGTGAGTGGAAGGGTCGGAACCAAGAGACCCAGTACTTC. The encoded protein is CAISEWKGRNQETQYF.

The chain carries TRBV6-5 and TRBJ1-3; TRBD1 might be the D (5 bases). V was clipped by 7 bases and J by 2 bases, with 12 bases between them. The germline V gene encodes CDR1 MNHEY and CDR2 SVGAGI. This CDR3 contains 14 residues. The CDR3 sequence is CASTQGRAGNTIYF. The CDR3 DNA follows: TGTGCCAGCACCCAGGGAAGGGCTGGAAACACCATATATTTT.

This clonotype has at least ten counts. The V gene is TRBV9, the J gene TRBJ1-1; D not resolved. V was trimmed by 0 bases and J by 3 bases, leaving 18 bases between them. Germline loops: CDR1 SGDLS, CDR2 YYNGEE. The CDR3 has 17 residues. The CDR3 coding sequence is TGTGCCAGCAGCGTAGTTCCCGGGAGGACTAGGGACACTGAAGCTTTCTTT. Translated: CASSVVPGRTRDTEAFF.

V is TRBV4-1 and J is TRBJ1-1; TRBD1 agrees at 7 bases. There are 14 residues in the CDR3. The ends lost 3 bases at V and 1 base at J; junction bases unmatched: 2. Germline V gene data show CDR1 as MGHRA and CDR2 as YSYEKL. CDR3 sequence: CASSHRQGNTEAFF. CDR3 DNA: TGCGCCAGCAGCCACCGACAGGGGAACACTGAAGCTTTCTTT.

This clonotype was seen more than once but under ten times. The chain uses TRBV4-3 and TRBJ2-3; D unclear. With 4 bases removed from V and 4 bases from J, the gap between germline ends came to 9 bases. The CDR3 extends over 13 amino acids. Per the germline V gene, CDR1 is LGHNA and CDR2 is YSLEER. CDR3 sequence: CASSLTRPDTQYF. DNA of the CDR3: TGCGCCAGCAGCCTCACGAGACCAGATACGCAGTATTTT.

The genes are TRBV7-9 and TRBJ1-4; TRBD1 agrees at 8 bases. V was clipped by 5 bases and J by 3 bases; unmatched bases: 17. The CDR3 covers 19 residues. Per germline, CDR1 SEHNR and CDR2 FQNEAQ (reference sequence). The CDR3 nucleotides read TGTGCCAGCAGCCCCACCTGGACAGGGACGGGAAATGCTAATGAAAAACTGTTTTTT. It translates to CASSPTWTGTGNANEKLFF. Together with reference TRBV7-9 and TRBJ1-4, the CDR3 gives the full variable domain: DTGVSQNPRHKITKRGQNVTFRCDPISEHNRLYWYRQTLGQGPEFLTYFQNEAQLEKSRLLSDRFSAERPKGSFSTLEIQRTEQGDSAMYLCASSPTWTGTGNANEKLFFGSGTQLSVL.

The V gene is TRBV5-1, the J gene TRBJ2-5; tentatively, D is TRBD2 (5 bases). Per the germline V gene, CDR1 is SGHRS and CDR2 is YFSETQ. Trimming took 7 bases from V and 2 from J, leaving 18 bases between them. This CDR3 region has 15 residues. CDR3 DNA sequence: TGCGCCAGCTCCTTGGCGGGCAGGATACAAGAGACCCAGTACTTC. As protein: CASSLAGRIQETQYF.

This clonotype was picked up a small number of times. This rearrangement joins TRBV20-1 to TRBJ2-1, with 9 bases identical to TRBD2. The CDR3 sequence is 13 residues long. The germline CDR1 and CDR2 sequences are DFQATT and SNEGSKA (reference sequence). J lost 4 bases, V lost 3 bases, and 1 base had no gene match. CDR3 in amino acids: CSARAGGYNEQFF. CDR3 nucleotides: TGCAGTGCTAGGGCGGGGGGGTACAATGAGCAGTTCTTC.

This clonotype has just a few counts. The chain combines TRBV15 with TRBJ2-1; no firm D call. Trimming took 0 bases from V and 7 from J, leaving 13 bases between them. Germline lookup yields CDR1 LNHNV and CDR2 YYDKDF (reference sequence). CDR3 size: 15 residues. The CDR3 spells CATSRDREQKNEQFF. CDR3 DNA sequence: TGTGCCACCAGCAGAGATCGAGAACAGAAGAATGAGCAGTTCTTC.

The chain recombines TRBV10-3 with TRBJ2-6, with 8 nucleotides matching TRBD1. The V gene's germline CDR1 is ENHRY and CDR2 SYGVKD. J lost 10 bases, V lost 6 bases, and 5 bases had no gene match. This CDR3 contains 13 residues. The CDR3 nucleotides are TGTGCCATCAGAGGACAGGGTCAAAACGTCCTGACTTTC. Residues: CAIRGQGQNVLTF.

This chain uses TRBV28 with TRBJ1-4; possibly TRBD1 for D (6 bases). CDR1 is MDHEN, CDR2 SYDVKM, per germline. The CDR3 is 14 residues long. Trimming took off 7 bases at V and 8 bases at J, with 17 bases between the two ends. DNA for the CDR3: TGTGCCAGCACCCGGACAGAAGGTCGGGAAAAACTGTTTTTT. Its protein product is CASTRTEGREKLFF. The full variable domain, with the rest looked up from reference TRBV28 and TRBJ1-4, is DVKVTQSSRYLVKRTGEKVFLECVQDMDHENMFWYRQDPGLGLRLIYFSYDVKMKEKGDIPEGYSVSREKKERFSLILESASTNQTSMYLCASTRTEGREKLFFGSGTQLSVL.